This T cell receptor beta chain came from a study of beta chain features in type 1 diabetes. Overall study: Cells sorted and examined across all samples totaled around 110,000,000.

On this clone itself: The antigen remains undetermined.

TCRB transcripts that were expressed got sequenced, as all of the isolated RNA had been reverse transcribed. The method was immunoSEQ multiplex PCR; TCRdb's version includes in-frame clones alone and lacks a portion of them. The top ten hold 0.015% to 0.02% of the sample, which has under 350,000 clones, 13% to 15% seen once. Study findings and constraints: Compared with healthy donors, patients appeared to share more similar naive, central memory and regulatory TCRB repertoires. Among patients with Type 1 diabetes, TCRB CDR3s were moderately but significantly shorter in every one of the four CD4+ subsets.

CD4+ naive, central memory, regulatory and stem cell-like memory subsets were isolated by sorting on CD45RO/CCR7/CD25/CD127/CD95/CD27. The purity of all sorted populations exceeded 95%. The material sequenced was naive CD4+ T cells from blood. The TCR originated in a man in his thirties or forties with type 1 diabetes.

CDR3 DNA: TGTGCCAGTAGTATCGTGTTTGAGGTGGAAGCTTTCTTT. It translates to CASSIVFEVEAFF. The rearrangement uses TRBV19 and TRBJ1-1; D remains ambiguous. Per the germline V gene, CDR1 is LNHDA and CDR2 is SQIVND (reference sequence). V lost 3 bases, J lost 8 bases, and 13 bases lay in between. The CDR3 extends over 13 amino acids.